This T cell receptor (beta chain) comes out of a study of T cell repertoires in cytomegalovirus infection. Study-level information: Indications came from public TCR beta signatures; they pointed to CMV infection and to a matching HLA type.

This clonotype has at least ten counts. The target antigen is unknown. Study-level results: CMV-specific TCR beta clonotypes restricted by HLA-C dominated the ex vivo response. The cumulative frequency of public TCR beta families distinguished individuals who carried CMV together with the relevant HLA.

TCRdb reanalysed the reads using MiXCR and keeps one entry per CDR3 protein. The table has 200,000 to 300,000 distinct CDR3 sequences, 9.1% seen once. Germline V gene sequence: CDR1 SGHTA, CDR2 FQGNSA. The V gene lost 0 bases and the J gene lost 2 bases, with 8 bases spanning the gap. The CDR3 totals 14 residues. The rearrangement links TRBV7-2 to TRBJ2-7; D possibly corresponds to TRBD1 (6 bases). This receptor was identified in a human donor in good health (CMV status not recorded). Some clones in this sample may be carry-over from other donors' samples. The specimen sequenced was PBMCs. In DNA form, the CDR3 reads TGTGCCAGCAGCTTAGCGCAGGGGACCTACGAGCAGTACTTC. Protein: CASSLAQGTYEQYF.